Listed below are T cell receptor beta chains from one sample, sequenced in a study of blood T cell repertoires in COVID-19. Data came from immunoSEQ multiplex PCR; TCRdb stores just in-frame clones and leaves some out. The table has over 200,000 clones, around 84% seen once. Source material: peripheral blood. These TCRs come from a man aged 40-49 years who had recovered from COVID-19. Both conserved end residues are trimmed from each CDR3.

V	J	CDR3
TRBV5-1	TRBJ2-5	ASSSGLALETQY
TRBV10-3	TRBJ1-1	ATRDTYTEAF
TRBV6-5	TRBJ2-3	ASSYGSKDTQY
TRBV30	TRBJ1-5	AWSPQGDQPQH
TRBV3-1/TRBV3-2	TRBJ2-7	ASSQDGGFSYEQY
TRBV6-5	TRBJ1-5	AGYRRCQPQH
TRBV30	TRBJ2-7	AWSVLSWREQY
TRBV4-1	TRBJ2-1	ASSQEETGGYNEQF
TRBV4-2	TRBJ1-2	ASSQESGTGSYGYT
TRBV29-1	TRBJ1-1	SGQNTEAF
TRBV6-5	TRBJ2-7	ASSSQAGTLTYEQY
TRBV19	TRBJ2-7	ASSRTGLDYEQY
TRBV19	TRBJ2-2	ASSGWTSGDRELF
TRBV11-2	TRBJ1-1	ASSPLDRENTEAF
TRBV2	TRBJ2-7	ASSEPTGVGFYEQY
TRBV2	TRBJ2-5	ASNEGLGKTQY
TRBV19	TRBJ1-2	ASSREGTKGGYT
TRBV7-2	TRBJ2-1	ASSSTRGDGF
TRBV6-2/TRBV6-3	TRBJ1-5	ASSYRGAGNQPQH
TRBV3-1/TRBV3-2	TRBJ1-2	ASSHPAAGSLSGYT
TRBV5-4	TRBJ1-6	ASSSKESYNSPLH
TRBV6-2/TRBV6-3	TRBJ2-1	ASSPLYNEQF
TRBV9	TRBJ2-3	ASSVRGNTDTQY
TRBV13	TRBJ2-3	ASSFSPGLAGAGTDTQY
TRBV19	TRBJ1-1	ASSREDTEAF
TRBV3-1/TRBV3-2	TRBJ2-5	ASRQGSSGETQY
TRBV9	TRBJ2-7	ASSPGLAGPYEQY
TRBV4-3	TRBJ2-5	ASSLRQGQETQY
TRBV3-1/TRBV3-2	TRBJ2-5	ASSPLGRGGRAPSGQTQY
TRBV6-4	TRBJ2-7	ASSEITSGGLYEQY
TRBV13	TRBJ2-7	ASSPRDRGTEQY
TRBV5-1	TRBJ1-1	ASSLDSNTEAF
TRBV6-2/TRBV6-3	TRBJ2-2	ASSYFRDSITGELF
TRBV19	TRBJ1-2	ASSIQKGSGGYT
TRBV11-3	TRBJ1-2	ASSSTGIYGYT
TRBV19	TRBJ2-3	ASSSGLAGGLTDTQY
TRBV2	TRBJ2-7	ASSDSGGVC
TRBV5-6	TRBJ2-3	ASSRRTSGADTQY
TRBV29-1	TRBJ1-2	SVHREKINYGYT
TRBV11-3	TRBJ1-1	ASSPYSMEGEAF
TRBV7-2	TRBJ1-2	ASSLEVPGGYT
TRBV7-2	TRBJ2-2	ASSSGGKTGELF
TRBV29-1	TRBJ2-5	SGRQGVRQETQY
TRBV6-5	TRBJ2-5	ASTDSLAPQETQY